This T cell receptor beta chain appears in the sequencing data of a study of CD8 T cells in ankylosing spondylitis. Study results and limitations: Previously reported in reactive arthritis synovial fluid and blood were some of the motif variants. Disease-linked clones had a CD8+ phenotype and relatively low frequency in peripheral blood. The study identified a TCR beta motif of about eight highly homologous variants that appeared characteristic of ankylosing spondylitis blood. Disease-linked clones were reportedly significantly enriched in matched ankylosing spondylitis synovial fluid.

CDR1 and CDR2 (germline): ENHRY, SYGVKD. Trimming shortened V by 6 bases and J by 3 bases, and 12 bases separated the two germline ends. This CDR3 contains 14 residues. Each TCR beta library was made by quantitative 5'-RACE that incorporated molecular barcodes. TCRdb reprocessed the 5' RACE reads with MiXCR, giving one entry per CDR3 protein. The sample carries about 500,000 distinct CDR3 sequences, approximately 11% recorded once. A word on this clonotype: What it binds is unknown.

The sequencing input was blood, either unsorted or a sorted T cell fraction (not recorded which). This sequence was found in a male donor with ankylosing spondylitis. V usage is TRBV10-3 and J usage is TRBJ1-5; D gene ambiguous. The CDR3: CAISPEDDNQPQHF. As DNA, the CDR3 is TGTGCCATCAGCCCCGAGGATGACAATCAGCCCCAGCATTTT.